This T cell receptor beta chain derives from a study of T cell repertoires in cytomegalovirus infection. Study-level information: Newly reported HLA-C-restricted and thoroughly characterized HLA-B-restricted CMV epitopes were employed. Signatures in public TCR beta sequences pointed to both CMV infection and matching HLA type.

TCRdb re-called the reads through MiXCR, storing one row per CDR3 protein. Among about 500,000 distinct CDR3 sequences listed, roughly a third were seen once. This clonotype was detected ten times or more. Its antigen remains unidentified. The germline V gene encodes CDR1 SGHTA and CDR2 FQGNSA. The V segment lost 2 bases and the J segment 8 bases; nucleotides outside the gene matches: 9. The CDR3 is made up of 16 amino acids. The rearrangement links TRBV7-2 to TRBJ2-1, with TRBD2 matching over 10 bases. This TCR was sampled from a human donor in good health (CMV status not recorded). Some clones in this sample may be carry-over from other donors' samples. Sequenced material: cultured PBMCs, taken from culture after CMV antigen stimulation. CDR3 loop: CASSLRGETSGHEQFF. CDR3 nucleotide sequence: TGTGCCAGCAGCTTAAGGGGGGAGACTAGCGGGCATGAGCAGTTCTTC.